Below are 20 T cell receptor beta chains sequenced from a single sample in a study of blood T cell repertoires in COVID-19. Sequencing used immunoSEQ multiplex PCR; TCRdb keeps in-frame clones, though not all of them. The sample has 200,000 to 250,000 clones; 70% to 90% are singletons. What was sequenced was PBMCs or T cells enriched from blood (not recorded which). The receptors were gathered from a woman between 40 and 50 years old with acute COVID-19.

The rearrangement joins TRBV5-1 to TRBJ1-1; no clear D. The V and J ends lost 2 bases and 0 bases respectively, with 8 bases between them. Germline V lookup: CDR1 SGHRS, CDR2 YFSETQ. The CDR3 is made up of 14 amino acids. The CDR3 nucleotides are TGCGCCAGCAGCTTACAGAGTTTGAACACTGAAGCTTTCTTT. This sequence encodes CASSLQSLNTEAFF.

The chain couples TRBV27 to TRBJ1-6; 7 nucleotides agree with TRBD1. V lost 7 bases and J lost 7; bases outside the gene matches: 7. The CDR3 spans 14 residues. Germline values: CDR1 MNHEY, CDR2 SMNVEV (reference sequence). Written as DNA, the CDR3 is TGTGCCAGCACCCCGGACAGGCGGAATTCACCCCTCCACTTT. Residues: CASTPDRRNSPLHF.

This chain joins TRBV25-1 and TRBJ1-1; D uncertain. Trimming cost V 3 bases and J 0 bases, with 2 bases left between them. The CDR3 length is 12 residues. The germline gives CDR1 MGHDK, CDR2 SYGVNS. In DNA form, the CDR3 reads TGTGCCAGCAGTGACTTGAACACTGAAGCTTTCTTT. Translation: CASSDLNTEAFF.

In nucleotides, the CDR3 is TGTGCCAGCAGATACCAGGGACAGGGGAACACTGAAGCTTTCTTT. It codes for CASRYQGQGNTEAFF. The chain carries TRBV7-3 and TRBJ1-1, with 9 nucleotides matching TRBD1. This CDR3 contains 15 residues. The trim removed 6 bases at V and 1 base at J, leaving 6 bases unmatched. CDR1 is SGHTA and CDR2 is FQGTGA in the germline V gene.

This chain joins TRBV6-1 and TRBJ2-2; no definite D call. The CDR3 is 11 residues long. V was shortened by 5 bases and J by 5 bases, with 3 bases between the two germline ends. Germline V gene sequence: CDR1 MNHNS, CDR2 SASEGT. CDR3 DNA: TGTGCCAGCAGTACTACCGGGGAGCTGTTTTTT. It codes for CASSTTGELFF.

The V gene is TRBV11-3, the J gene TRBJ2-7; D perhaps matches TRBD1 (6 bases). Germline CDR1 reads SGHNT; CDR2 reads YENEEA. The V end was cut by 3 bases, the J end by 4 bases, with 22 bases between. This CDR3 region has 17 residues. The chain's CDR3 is CASSFTGTQQSPYEQYF. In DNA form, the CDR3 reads TGTGCCAGCAGCTTCACAGGGACACAACAAAGTCCTTACGAGCAGTACTTC. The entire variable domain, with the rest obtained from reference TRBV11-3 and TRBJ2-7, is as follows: EAGVVQSPRYKIIEKKQPVAFWCNPISGHNTLYWYLQNLGQGPELLIRYENEEAVDDSQLPKDRFSAERLKGVDSTLKIQPAELGDSAVYLCASSFTGTQQSPYEQYFGPGTRLTVT.

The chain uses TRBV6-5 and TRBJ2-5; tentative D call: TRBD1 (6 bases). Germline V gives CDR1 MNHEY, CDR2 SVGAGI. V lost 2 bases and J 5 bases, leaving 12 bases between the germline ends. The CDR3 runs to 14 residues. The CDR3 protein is CASSYPGAGETQYF. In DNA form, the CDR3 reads TGTGCCAGCAGTTACCCAGGGGCGGGCGAGACCCAGTACTTC.

The CDR3 loop reads CASARWGGGTLYEQYF. As DNA, the CDR3 is TGTGCCAGCGCTCGCTGGGGCGGGGGGACCTTATACGAGCAGTACTTC. The V call is TRBV7-9, the J call TRBJ2-7; 8 positions match TRBD2. Per germline, CDR1 SEHNR and CDR2 FQNEAQ (reference sequence). The ends lost 8 bases at V and 4 bases at J; junction bases unmatched: 16. This CDR3 has 16 residues.

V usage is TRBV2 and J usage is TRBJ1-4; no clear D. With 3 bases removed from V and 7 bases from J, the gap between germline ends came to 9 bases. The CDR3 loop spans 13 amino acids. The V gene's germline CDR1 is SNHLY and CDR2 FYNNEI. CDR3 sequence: CASSDQSGEKLFF. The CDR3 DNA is TGTGCCAGCAGTGACCAGTCGGGTGAAAAACTGTTTTTT.

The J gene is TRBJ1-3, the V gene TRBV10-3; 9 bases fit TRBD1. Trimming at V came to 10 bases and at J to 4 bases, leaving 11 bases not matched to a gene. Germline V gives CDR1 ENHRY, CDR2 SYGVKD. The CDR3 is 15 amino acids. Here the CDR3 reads CATSRDRASGNTIYF. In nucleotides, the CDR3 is TGTGCCACGTCCCGGGACAGGGCTTCAGGAAACACCATATATTTT.

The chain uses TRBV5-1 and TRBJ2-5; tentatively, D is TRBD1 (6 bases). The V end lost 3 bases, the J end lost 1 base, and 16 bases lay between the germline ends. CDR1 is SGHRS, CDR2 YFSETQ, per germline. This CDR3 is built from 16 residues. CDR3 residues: CASSSGPGQFQETQYF. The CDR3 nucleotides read TGCGCCAGCAGCTCGGGACCAGGACAGTTCCAAGAGACCCAGTACTTC.

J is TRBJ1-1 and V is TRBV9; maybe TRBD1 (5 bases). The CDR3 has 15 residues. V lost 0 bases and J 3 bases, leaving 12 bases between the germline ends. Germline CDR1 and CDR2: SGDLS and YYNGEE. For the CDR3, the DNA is TGTGCCAGCAGCGTAGCTGGGGGGGAGGACACTGAAGCTTTCTTT. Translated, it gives CASSVAGGEDTEAFF.

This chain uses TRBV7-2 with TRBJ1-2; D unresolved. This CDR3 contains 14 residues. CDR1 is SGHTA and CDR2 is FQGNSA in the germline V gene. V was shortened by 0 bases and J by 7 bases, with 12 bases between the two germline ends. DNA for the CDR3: TGTGCCAGCAGCTTAGCCCCAGGCAAGGCTGGCTACACCTTC. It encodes CASSLAPGKAGYTF.

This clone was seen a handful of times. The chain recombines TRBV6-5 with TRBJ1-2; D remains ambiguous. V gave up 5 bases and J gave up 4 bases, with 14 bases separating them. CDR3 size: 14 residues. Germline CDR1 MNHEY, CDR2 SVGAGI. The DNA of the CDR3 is TGTGCCAGCAGTAACGGGGTCCGGAGCTATGGCTACACCTTC. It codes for CASSNGVRSYGYTF.

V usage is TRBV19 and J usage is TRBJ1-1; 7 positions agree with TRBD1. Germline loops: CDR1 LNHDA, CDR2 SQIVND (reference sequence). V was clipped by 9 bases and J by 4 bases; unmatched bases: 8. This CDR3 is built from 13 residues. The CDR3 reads CASLDRVSTEAFF. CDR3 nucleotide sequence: TGTGCCAGCCTAGACAGGGTGAGCACTGAAGCTTTCTTT. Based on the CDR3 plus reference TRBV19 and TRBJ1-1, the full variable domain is DGGITQSPKYLFRKEGQNVTLSCEQNLNHDAMYWYRQDPGQGLRLIYYSQIVNDFQKGDIAEGYSVSREKKESFPLTVTSAQKNPTAFYLCASLDRVSTEAFFGQGTRLTVV.

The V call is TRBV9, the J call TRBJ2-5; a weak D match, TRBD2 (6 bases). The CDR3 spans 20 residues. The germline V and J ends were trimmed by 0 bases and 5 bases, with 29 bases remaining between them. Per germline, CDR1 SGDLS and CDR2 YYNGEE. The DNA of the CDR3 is TGTGCCAGCAGCGTAGAACCGGGGCTTGGGCGGGGAGCTGGGTTGGAGACCCAGTACTTC. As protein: CASSVEPGLGRGAGLETQYF.

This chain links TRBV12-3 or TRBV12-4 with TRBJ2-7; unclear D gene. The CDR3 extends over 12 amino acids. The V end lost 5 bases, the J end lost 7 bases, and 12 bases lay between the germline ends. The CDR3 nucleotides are TGTGCCAGCAGTCCAATAATCCGGGAGCAGTACTTC. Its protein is CASSPIIREQYF.

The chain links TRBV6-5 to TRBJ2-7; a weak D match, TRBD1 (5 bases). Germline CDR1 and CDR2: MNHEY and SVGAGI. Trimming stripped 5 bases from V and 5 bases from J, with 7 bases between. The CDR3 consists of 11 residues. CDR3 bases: TGTGCCAGCAGTAGGGGAAACGAGCAGTACTTC. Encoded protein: CASSRGNEQYF.

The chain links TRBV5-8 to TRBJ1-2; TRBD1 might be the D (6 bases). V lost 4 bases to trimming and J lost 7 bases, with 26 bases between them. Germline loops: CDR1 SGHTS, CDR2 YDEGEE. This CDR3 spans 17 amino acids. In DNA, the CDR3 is TGTGCCAGCAGCGGACAACTAGGACAGTCCACATATGGTGGCTACACCTTC. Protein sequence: CASSGQLGQSTYGGYTF. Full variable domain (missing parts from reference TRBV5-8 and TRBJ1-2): EAGVTQSPTHLIKTRGQQATLRCSPISGHTSVYWYQQALGLGLQFLLWYDEGEERNRGNFPPRFSGRQFPNYSSELNVNALELEDSALYLCASSGQLGQSTYGGYTFGSGTRLTVV.

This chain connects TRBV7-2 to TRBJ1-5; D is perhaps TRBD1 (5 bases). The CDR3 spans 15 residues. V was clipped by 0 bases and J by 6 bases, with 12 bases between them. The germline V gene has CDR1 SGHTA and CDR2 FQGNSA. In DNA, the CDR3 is TGTGCCAGCAGCTTAGCGGCAGGGAACCCTCAGCCCCAGCATTTT. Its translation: CASSLAAGNPQPQHF.